Listed here is a single TCR beta chain. Its specificity is unknown. The data were obtained in a study of T cell clonotyping in hematopoietic cell transplantation. Study-level results: Without cell sorting, CD4 versus CD8 contributions remain unresolved. Few recipient clonotypes overlapped donors; over 95% were de novo at given depth. Pathologically expanded recipient clonotypes increased progressively from day 30 to day 180 as diversity fell.

Produced via immunoSEQ multiplex PCR; TCRdb's table is partial and in-frame only. The sample has about 7,500 clones; over 85% are singletons. V lost 6 bases, J lost 5 bases, and 10 bases lay in between. Germline V CDR1 and CDR2: SGHDN, FVKESK. This CDR3 is built from 12 residues. The sequenced sample was PBMCs, obtained 180 days after allogeneic stem cell transplant. This TCR came from a female patient aged 50-59 years who had an allogeneic stem cell transplant from an unrelated donor, so the T cells may come from the graft donor. Some clones in this sample may be carry-over from other donors' samples. V is TRBV14 and J is TRBJ2-5; D is possibly TRBD1 (5 bases). The CDR3: CASSINRETQYF. The CDR3 region has the DNA TGTGCCAGCAGTATAAACAGGGAGACCCAGTACTTC.